Below are 25 T cell receptor beta chains sequenced from a single sample in a study of T cells after yellow fever vaccination. One entry per CDR3 protein results from TCRdb running MiXCR on the 5' RACE reads. The sample includes some 560,000 distinct CDR3 sequences, roughly a sixth seen only once; the top ten take 15% to 20%. The input for sequencing was PBMCs, taken less than 6 days after the first yellow fever vaccination. All receptors derive from a man younger than 30 who received the YFV17D yellow fever vaccine.

The J gene is TRBJ1-6, the V gene TRBV20-1; D ambiguous. Trimming removed 2 bases at V and 14 bases at J, with 10 bases between. This CDR3 has 11 amino acids. CDR1 is DFQATT, CDR2 SNEGSKA, per germline (reference sequence). CDR3: CSARSAGALHF. The DNA for the CDR3 is TGCAGTGCTAGATCTGCCGGGGCCCTCCACTTT.

This clonotype was seen a single time. The DNA of the CDR3 is TGCGCCAGCAGCCTAAGTGGGCTGGGGGCCAACGTCCTGACTTTC. It yields the protein CASSLSGLGANVLTF. The chain uses TRBV4-1 and TRBJ2-6, with D uncertain. The V and J ends lost 4 bases and 4 bases respectively, with 11 bases between them. The germline V gene encodes CDR1 MGHRA and CDR2 YSYEKL. The CDR3 extends over 15 amino acids.

This clonotype came up a few times. The chain links TRBV12-3 or TRBV12-4 to TRBJ1-1; no firm D call. The length of the CDR3 is 13 residues. Trimming took off 3 bases at V and 11 bases at J, with 16 bases between the two ends. DNA of the CDR3: TGTGCCAGCAGTTTCGGAGGGCCCAGTAGGGCTTTCTTT. This translates into CASSFGGPSRAFF.

V gene TRBV7-9 combines with J gene TRBJ1-1; a possible D gene is TRBD1 (6 bases). Germline loops: CDR1 SEHNR, CDR2 FQNEAQ (reference sequence). V was pared by 5 bases and J by 1 base, with 17 bases between. There are 16 residues in the CDR3. The CDR3 DNA reads TGTGCCAGCAGCCCGAGGACAGCCGCGCAGAACACTGAAGCTTTCTTT. Its protein is CASSPRTAAQNTEAFF. Combining the CDR3 with reference TRBV7-9 and TRBJ1-1 gives the whole variable domain DTGVSQNPRHKITKRGQNVTFRCDPISEHNRLYWYRQTLGQGPEFLTYFQNEAQLEKSRLLSDRFSAERPKGSFSTLEIQRTEQGDSAMYLCASSPRTAAQNTEAFFGQGTRLTVV.

V usage is TRBV10-3 and J usage is TRBJ2-2; tentatively, D is TRBD1 (6 bases). V was pared by 10 bases and J by 1 base, with 13 bases between. The length of the CDR3 is 14 residues. CDR1 and CDR2 from the germline V gene are ENHRY and SYGVKD. The CDR3 sequence: CATRQALNTGELFF. As DNA, the CDR3 is TGTGCCACACGACAGGCGCTGAACACCGGGGAGCTGTTTTTT.

The chain joins TRBV7-9 to TRBJ2-5; maybe TRBD1 (6 bases). CDR1 and CDR2 (germline): SEHNR, FQNEAQ (reference sequence). Trimming took 5 bases from V and 2 from J, leaving 12 bases between them. The CDR3 contains 14 residues. The CDR3 reads CASSPWTEQETQYF. The CDR3 DNA sequence: TGTGCCAGCAGCCCGTGGACAGAGCAAGAGACCCAGTACTTC. Looking up the rest from reference TRBV7-9 and TRBJ2-5 gives the full variable domain: DTGVSQNPRHKITKRGQNVTFRCDPISEHNRLYWYRQTLGQGPEFLTYFQNEAQLEKSRLLSDRFSAERPKGSFSTLEIQRTEQGDSAMYLCASSPWTEQETQYFGPGTRLLVL.

At least ten counts were recorded for this clonotype. The chain carries TRBV14 and TRBJ2-3, with 8 positions matching TRBD2. This CDR3 comprises 16 residues. Germline assignment: CDR1 SGHDN and CDR2 FVKESK. J was trimmed by 4 bases and V by 4 bases; bases with no gene match: 10. Written as DNA, the CDR3 is TGTGCCAGCAGCCCACCTTACGGGGGGGGACCAGATACGCAGTATTTT. Protein: CASSPPYGGGPDTQYF. Full variable domain (outside the CDR3, taken from reference TRBV14 and TRBJ2-3): EAGVTQFPSHSVIEKGQTVTLRCDPISGHDNLYWYRRVMGKEIKFLLHFVKESKQDESGMPNNRFLAERTGGTYSTLKVQPAELEDSGVYFCASSPPYGGGPDTQYFGPGTRLTVL.

This clonotype was counted only a few times. This sequence joins TRBV20-1 and TRBJ2-7; D is possibly TRBD1 (6 bases). V was trimmed by 3 bases and J by 3 bases, leaving 18 bases between them. The CDR3 is made up of 15 amino acids. CDR1 is DFQATT and CDR2 is SNEGSKA in the germline V gene (reference sequence). The CDR3 DNA reads as TGCAGTGCTAGGCTGACAGGAATCAGCGGCTACGAGCAGTACTTC. It specifies CSARLTGISGYEQYF.

This clonotype was seen a few times. The J gene is TRBJ1-6, the V gene TRBV7-9; D is uncertain. CDR3 length equals 12 residues. The germline V gene encodes CDR1 SEHNR and CDR2 FQNEAQ (reference sequence). Trimming left V 5 bases short and J 7 bases short, with 6 bases between. For the CDR3, the DNA is TGTGCCAGCAGCGGGGTCAATTCACCCCTCCACTTT. This gives the protein CASSGVNSPLHF.

V and J are TRBV25-1 and TRBJ2-1; 7 bases are a match to TRBD1. CDR1 MGHDK and CDR2 SYGVNS come from the germline V gene. J was trimmed by 8 bases and V by 6 bases; bases with no gene match: 7. The CDR3 is 13 residues long. The CDR3 nucleotides are TGTGCCAGCAGGAGGGACAGCTTAGATGAGCAGTTCTTC. Amino acids: CASRRDSLDEQFF.

This clonotype appeared many times. This chain joins TRBV10-3 and TRBJ2-3; TRBD2 aligns across 14 bases. The CDR3 has 17 amino acids. Germline V gene lookup returns CDR1 ENHRY and CDR2 SYGVKD. The junction had 7 bases not matched to a gene; V was cut back by 3 bases and J by 5 bases. CDR3 in DNA: TGTGCCATCAGTGACCTGGGACTAGCGGGGGAGGGAGATACGCAGTATTTT. It translates to CAISDLGLAGEGDTQYF.

This clonotype was observed a handful of times. This chain connects TRBV20-1 to TRBJ2-5; D possibly uses TRBD1 or TRBD2 (6 bases each). Trimming shortened V by 3 bases and J by 0 bases, and 8 bases separated the two germline ends. The CDR3 is 13 residues long. Germline CDR1 is DFQATT and CDR2 is SNEGSKA (reference sequence). The CDR3 coding sequence is TGCAGTGCTAGGAGGGGGGACCAAGAGACCCAGTACTTC. Its translation is CSARRGDQETQYF.

V and J are TRBV12-3 or TRBV12-4 and TRBJ2-5; 7 positions match TRBD2. J gave up 4 bases and V 6 bases, and 5 bases lay outside the gene matches. The CDR3 spans 13 residues. CDR3 sequence (DNA): TGTGCCAGCAGCGACGGGGGGTCAGAGACCCAGTACTTC. Protein sequence: CASSDGGSETQYF.

This clonotype has more than one count but fewer than ten. The V call is TRBV18, the J call TRBJ2-7, with 9 positions matching TRBD1. Germline V gives CDR1 KGHSH, CDR2 LQKENI. The CDR3 spans 14 residues. J lost 6 bases, V lost 4 bases, and 7 bases had no gene match. CDR3 coding DNA: TGTGCCAGCTCACTATCCACAGGGGGCGGCGAGCAGTACTTC. The encoded protein is CASSLSTGGGEQYF. Together with reference TRBV18 and TRBJ2-7, the CDR3 gives the full variable domain: NAGVMQNPRHLVRRRGQEARLRCSPMKGHSHVYWYRQLPEEGLKFMVYLQKENIIDESGMPKERFSAEFPKEGPSILRIQQVVRGDSAAYFCASSLSTGGGEQYFGPGTRLTVT.

The rearrangement uses TRBV11-3 and TRBJ2-3; no reliable D call. V was clipped by 3 bases and J by 4 bases, with 14 bases between them. CDR3 length: 15 residues. Per germline, CDR1 SGHNT and CDR2 YENEEA. CDR3 region: CASSFGGRAADTQYF. The CDR3 nucleotides are TGTGCCAGCAGCTTTGGTGGTAGGGCGGCAGATACGCAGTATTTT.

The CDR3 DNA follows: TGTGCCAGCAGCCAAGATCCGGGGACAGACACTGAAGCTTTCTTT. The encoded protein is CASSQDPGTDTEAFF. The chain links TRBV4-2 to TRBJ1-1; the match to TRBD1 covers 7 bases. This CDR3 contains 15 residues. Unmatched junction bases numbered 4, after V lost 0 bases and J lost 3 bases. CDR1 and CDR2 from the germline V gene are LGHNA and YNFKEQ.

CDR3 bases: TGCAGTGCTAGGACACTTCCCCTTTACGAGCAGTACGTC. It is translated as CSARTLPLYEQYV. This chain links TRBV20-1 with TRBJ2-7; D ambiguous. The CDR3 is made up of 13 amino acids. CDR1 and CDR2 (germline): DFQATT, SNEGSKA (reference sequence). V was pared by 3 bases and J by 4 bases, with 13 bases between.

V gene TRBV7-8 combines with J gene TRBJ2-7; maybe TRBD2 (6 bases). In germline, CDR1 is SGHVS, CDR2 FQNEAQ. V was trimmed by 1 base and J by 6 bases, leaving 22 bases between them. The CDR3 spans 17 residues. For the CDR3, the DNA is TGTGCCAGCAGCTTAGTTTCCCCGCCCAGGCTGGAGGGCGAGCAGTACTTC. Translating gives CASSLVSPPRLEGEQYF.

In DNA, the CDR3 is TGTGCCATCGGCCCCGGACCCCTCCGAGAGACCCAGTACTTC. The encoded protein is CAIGPGPLRETQYF. V and J are TRBV5-6 and TRBJ2-5, with D uncertain. The CDR3 runs to 14 residues. Between the trimmed V and J ends, which lost 9 bases and 4 bases, there was a span of 19 bases. Germline V CDR1 and CDR2: SGHDT, YYEEEE.

This clonotype was observed a few times. The gene calls are TRBV20-1 and TRBJ1-1; D remains unclear. Trimming removed 5 bases at V and 0 bases at J, with 10 bases between. The V gene's germline CDR1 is DFQATT and CDR2 SNEGSKA (reference sequence). There are 13 residues in the CDR3. This CDR3 is CSAWGGVNTEAFF. CDR3 coding DNA: TGCAGTGCTTGGGGTGGGGTGAACACTGAAGCTTTCTTT.

This clonotype was counted between two and nine times. The chain uses TRBV7-9 and TRBJ1-1, with a tentative D call TRBD1 (5 bases). Germline V gene lookup returns CDR1 SEHNR and CDR2 FQNEAQ (reference sequence). Trimming took off 7 bases at V and 6 bases at J, with 12 bases between the two ends. The CDR3 is 12 amino acids. CDR3 bases: TGTGCCAGCACCAGTCGGGGACCTGAAGCTTTCTTT. Amino acids: CASTSRGPEAFF. Full variable domain (missing parts from reference TRBV7-9 and TRBJ1-1): DTGVSQNPRHKITKRGQNVTFRCDPISEHNRLYWYRQTLGQGPEFLTYFQNEAQLEKSRLLSDRFSAERPKGSFSTLEIQRTEQGDSAMYLCASTSRGPEAFFGQGTRLTVV.

This clonotype has a handful of counts. The chain employs TRBV5-1 and TRBJ1-6; maybe TRBD1 (6 bases). V shed 5 bases and J shed 8 bases, with 20 bases lying between them. This CDR3 is built from 16 residues. Germline CDR1 reads SGHRS; CDR2 reads YFSETQ. Here the CDR3 reads CASRPQGSGGDSPLHF. CDR3 nucleotides: TGCGCCAGCAGACCGCAAGGATCGGGGGGCGATTCACCCCTCCACTTT.

In its sample, this clonotype was seen many times. The gene calls are TRBV6-2 or TRBV6-3 and TRBJ2-7, with D hard to call. Trimming left V 2 bases short and J 0 bases short, with 8 bases between. This CDR3 has 14 residues. Germline lookup yields CDR1 MNHEY and CDR2 SVGEGT. Here the CDR3 reads CASSYPDNSYEQYF. DNA of the CDR3: TGTGCCAGCAGTTACCCAGATAACTCCTACGAGCAGTACTTC.

Only a few counts were recorded for this clonotype. The chain couples TRBV28 to TRBJ2-3; 8 nucleotides line up with TRBD2. The V segment lost 5 bases and the J segment 0 bases; nucleotides outside the gene matches: 10. The CDR3 is 17 residues long. CDR1 and CDR2 from the germline V gene are MDHEN and SYDVKM. CDR3 sequence reads: CASSPLPAGGSTDTQYF. The CDR3 region has the DNA TGTGCCAGCAGTCCCCTCCCCGCGGGGGGCAGCACAGATACGCAGTATTTT.

A few counts support this clonotype. The chain has TRBV5-4 and TRBJ2-3, with 8 positions matching TRBD2. Germline V gene lookup returns CDR1 SGHNT and CDR2 YYREEE (reference sequence). CDR3 length: 14 amino acids. Unmatched junction bases numbered 15, after V lost 7 bases and J lost 11 bases. CDR3 sequence (DNA): TGTGCCAGCGGAACCGGGACTAGGACCTTCGAGCAGTATTTT. This encodes CASGTGTRTFEQYF.